Detailed here is one T cell receptor (beta chain). Antigen unknown. The data stem from a study of shared clonotypes between healthy human individuals. Findings and limits, study-wide: In four donors, 4.5% to 5.5% of naive CD4 clonotypes appeared in common.

Roughly 200 ng DNA, tens of thousands of T cell genomes, went into each sorted-subset replicate PCR. Assay: immunoSEQ multiplex PCR; the TCRdb copy retains only in-frame clones and omits some. The sample carries around 2.5 million clones, 80% to 95% recorded once. This TCR came from a young man in good health. Some clones in this sample may be carry-over from other donors' samples. The sequenced material came from naive CD4+ T cells from PBMCs. Subset indicated: CD45RA+ positively selected.

The CDR3 reads CASNRGYEQYF. The CDR3, as DNA: TGTGCCAGCAACCGGGGCTACGAGCAGTACTTC. The V call is TRBV28, the J call TRBJ2-7; weak D call: TRBD2 (5 bases). The ends were cut back, 7 bases at V and 3 bases at J, with 7 bases in the middle. The CDR3 is 11 amino acids. Germline V gene lookup returns CDR1 MDHEN and CDR2 SYDVKM.